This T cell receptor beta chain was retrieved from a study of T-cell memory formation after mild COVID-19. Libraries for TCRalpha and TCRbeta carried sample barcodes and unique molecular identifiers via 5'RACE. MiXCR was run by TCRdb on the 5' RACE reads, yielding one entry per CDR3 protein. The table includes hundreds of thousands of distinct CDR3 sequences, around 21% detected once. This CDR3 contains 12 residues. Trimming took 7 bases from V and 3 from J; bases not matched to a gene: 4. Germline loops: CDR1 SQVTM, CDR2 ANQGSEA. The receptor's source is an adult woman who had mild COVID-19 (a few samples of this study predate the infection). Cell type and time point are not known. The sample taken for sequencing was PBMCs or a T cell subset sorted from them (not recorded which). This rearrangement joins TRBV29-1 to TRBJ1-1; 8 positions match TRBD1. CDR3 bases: TGCAGCGGCAGGGGGCGGGACACTGAAGCTTTCTTT. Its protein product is CSGRGRDTEAFF.